This is a list of T cell receptor beta chains from one sample in a study of Graves' ophthalmopathy and Graves' hyperthyroidism. MiXCR, run by TCRdb on the multiplex PCR reads, gives a single entry per CDR3 protein. The data contain about 620,000 distinct CDR3 sequences, over 20% of them singletons. The sequenced material came from peripheral blood. The receptors originated from a woman younger than 35 with stable Graves' hyperthyroidism. Some clones in this sample may be carry-over from other donors' samples. Both conserved end residues are part of each CDR3. The order of the fields is V gene, clone size, J gene, D gene, CDR3 protein, CDR3 DNA. The D gene is left open where the match is weak. A row's size may be missing; if present it is once, few, many or a size class.

TRBV5-8	NA	TRBJ2-5	NA	CASSSYQAGWETQYF	TGTGCCAGCAGCTCCTACCAGGCAGGGTGGGAGACCCAGTACTTC
TRBV6-1	few	TRBJ1-2	NA	CASRVEGGFGYGYTF	TGTGCCAGCCGTGTGGAAGGGGGGTTTGGCTATGGCTACACCTTC
TRBV7-7	NA	TRBJ1-5	NA	CASSLEVRGQWQPQHF	TGTGCCAGCAGCTTAGAGGTCCGGGGACAATGGCAGCCCCAGCATTTT
TRBV6-1	many	TRBJ2-7	TRBD2	CASRRTSGDSKGYF	TGTGCCAGCAGACGGACTAGCGGGGACTCGAAGGGGTACTTC
TRBV12-3/TRBV12-4	few	TRBJ2-2	NA	CASSIRDSTGELFF	TGTGCCAGCAGTATCCGAGACAGCACCGGGGAGCTGTTTTTT
TRBV2	NA	TRBJ1-1	NA	CASSEESGVGTEAFF	TGTGCCAGCAGTGAAGAGTCAGGGGTAGGCACTGAAGCTTTCTTT
TRBV12-3/TRBV12-4	NA	TRBJ1-1	NA	CASRSISPEAFF	TGTGCCAGCAGATCCATAAGCCCTGAAGCTTTCTTT
TRBV7-2	many	TRBJ2-5	NA	CASSPMGGVSWTQYF	TGTGCCAGCAGTCCTATGGGCGGGGTATCTTGGACCCAGTACTTC
TRBV12-3/TRBV12-4	NA	TRBJ2-6	TRBD1	CASSPQGTGTNVLTF	TGTGCCAGCAGCCCCCAAGGGACAGGTACCAACGTCCTGACTTTC
TRBV9	many	TRBJ1-6	NA	CASSPQDGPGSSPLHF	TGTGCCAGCAGCCCCCAGGACGGGCCAGGAAGTTCACCCCTCCACTTT
TRBV5-1	few	TRBJ1-2	NA	CASSLSPGYTF	TGCGCCAGCAGCTTGAGTCCCGGCTACACCTTC
TRBV6-5	few	TRBJ2-4	NA	CASSYDGGLGKNIQYF	TGTGCCAGCAGTTACGACGGGGGGCTTGGCAAAAACATTCAGTACTTC
TRBV27	many	TRBJ1-1	TRBD1	CASSLGGGLEAFF	TGTGCCAGCAGTTTGGGAGGGGGCCTCGAAGCTTTCTTT
TRBV20-1	many	TRBJ2-7	TRBD1	CSANPPDRAYEQYF	TGCAGTGCTAATCCCCCGGACAGGGCCTACGAGCAGTACTTC
TRBV12-3/TRBV12-4	few	TRBJ2-7	NA	CASSFQPNSEQYF	TGTGCCAGCAGTTTTCAACCCAACTCCGAGCAGTACTTC
TRBV28	many	TRBJ2-5	TRBD2	CASSRTSGEETQYF	TGTGCCAGCAGTAGGACTAGCGGGGAAGAGACCCAGTACTTC
TRBV30	many	TRBJ1-1	NA	CAWGEWGNTEAFF	TGTGCCTGGGGGGAGTGGGGGAACACTGAAGCTTTCTTT
TRBV28	NA	TRBJ1-2	NA	CASSLSAEGYTF	TGTGCCAGCAGTTTATCAGCCGAGGGCTACACCTTC
TRBV4-1	few	TRBJ1-5	NA	CASSQEAGSNQPQHF	TGCGCCAGCAGCCAAGAGGCGGGTAGCAATCAGCCCCAGCATTTT
TRBV25-1	NA	TRBJ2-7	NA	CASSDTRERYDEQYF	TGTGCCAGCAGTGATACGAGGGAGCGGTATGACGAGCAGTACTTC
TRBV2	NA	TRBJ2-7	NA	CASSEQLHEQYF	TGTGCCAGCAGTGAACAGCTCCACGAGCAGTACTTC
TRBV7-9	many	TRBJ1-1	NA	CASSLSGPSEAFF	TGTGCCAGCAGCTTATCAGGTCCCTCTGAAGCTTTCTTT
TRBV6-1	many	TRBJ1-5	NA	CASSEGIVQHF	TGTGCCAGCAGTGAAGGAATCGTCCAGCATTTT
TRBV6-2/TRBV6-3	many	TRBJ2-5	NA	CASSPHRQETQYF	TGTGCCAGCAGCCCCCACAGACAAGAGACCCAGTACTTC
TRBV7-2	few	TRBJ1-1	NA	CASSFSPGHGLEAFF	TGCGCCAGCAGCTTTTCCCCCGGGCACGGCCTTGAAGCTTTCTTT
TRBV11-2	many	TRBJ2-3	NA	CASSGEGQGRNTQYF	TGTGCCAGCAGCGGAGAGGGGCAGGGCAGAAATACGCAGTATTTT
TRBV6-4	NA	TRBJ1-1	NA	CASSEIDGTEAFF	TGTGCCAGCAGTGAAATCGACGGTACTGAAGCTTTCTTT
TRBV3-1	NA	TRBJ1-6	NA	CASSQLTGKNSPLHF	TGTGCCAGCAGCCAATTGACAGGCAAAAATTCACCCCTCCACTTT
TRBV20-1	NA	TRBJ1-2	NA	CSAREGHGYTF	TGCAGTGCTAGAGAGGGACACGGCTACACCTTC
TRBV28	NA	TRBJ2-7	NA	CASSLTAGYEQYF	TGTGCCAGCAGTTTAACAGCAGGGTACGAGCAGTACTTC
TRBV6-1	NA	TRBJ1-2	NA	CASRKSGAGYGYTF	TGTGCCAGCAGGAAATCAGGGGCTGGCTATGGCTACACCTTC
TRBV3-1	NA	TRBJ2-7	TRBD2	CASSAGLAGGGEQYF	TGTGCCAGCAGCGCGGGACTAGCGGGGGGTGGCGAGCAGTACTTC
TRBV20-1	many	TRBJ2-7	TRBD2	CSARAPGLAGGEQYF	TGCAGTGCTAGAGCCCCCGGGCTAGCGGGAGGAGAGCAGTACTTC
TRBV12-3/TRBV12-4	NA	TRBJ2-7	NA	CASSLEGSEQYF	TGTGCCAGCAGTTTAGAAGGGTCCGAGCAGTACTTC
TRBV4-1	many	TRBJ1-5	NA	CASSRGDSQPQHF	TGCGCCAGCAGCCGGGGGGATAGTCAGCCCCAGCATTTT
TRBV6-1	NA	TRBJ1-1	NA	CASSLKTNTEAFF	TGTGCCAGCAGCCTTAAAACCAACACTGAAGCTTTCTTT
TRBV30	many	TRBJ1-1	TRBD1	CAWSRGLGTEAFF	TGTGCCTGGTCCAGGGGGCTGGGCACTGAAGCTTTCTTT
TRBV18	NA	TRBJ1-1	NA	CASSPSGSREAFF	TGTGCCAGCTCACCGTCGGGAAGCCGTGAAGCTTTCTTT